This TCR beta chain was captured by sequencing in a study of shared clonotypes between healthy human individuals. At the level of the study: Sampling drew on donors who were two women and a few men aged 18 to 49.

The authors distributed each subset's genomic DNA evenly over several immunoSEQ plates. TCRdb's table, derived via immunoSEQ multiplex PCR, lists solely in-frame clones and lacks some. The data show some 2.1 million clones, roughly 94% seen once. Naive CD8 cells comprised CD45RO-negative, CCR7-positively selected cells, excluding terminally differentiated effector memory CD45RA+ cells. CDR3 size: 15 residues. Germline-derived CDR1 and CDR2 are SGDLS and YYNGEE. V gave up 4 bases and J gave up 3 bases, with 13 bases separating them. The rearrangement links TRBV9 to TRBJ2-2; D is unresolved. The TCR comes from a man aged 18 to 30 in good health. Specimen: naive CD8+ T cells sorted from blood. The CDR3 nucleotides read TGTGCCAGCAGCTCGCGGCCGCCGGACACCGGGGAGCTGTTTTTT. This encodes CASSSRPPDTGELFF.